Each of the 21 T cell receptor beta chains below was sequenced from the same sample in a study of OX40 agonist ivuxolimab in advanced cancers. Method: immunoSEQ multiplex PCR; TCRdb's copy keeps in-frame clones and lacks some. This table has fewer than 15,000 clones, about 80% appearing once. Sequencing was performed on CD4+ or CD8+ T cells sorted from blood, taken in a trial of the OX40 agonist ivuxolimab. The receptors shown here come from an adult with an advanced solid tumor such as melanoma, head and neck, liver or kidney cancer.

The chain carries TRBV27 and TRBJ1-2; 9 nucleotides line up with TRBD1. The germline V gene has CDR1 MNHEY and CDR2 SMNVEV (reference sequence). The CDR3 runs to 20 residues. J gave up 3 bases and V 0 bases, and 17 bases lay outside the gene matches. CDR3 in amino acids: CASSLSRTSTGTGSYYGYTF. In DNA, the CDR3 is TGTGCCAGCAGTTTATCCCGAACCTCCACCGGGACAGGGAGTTACTATGGCTACACCTTC.

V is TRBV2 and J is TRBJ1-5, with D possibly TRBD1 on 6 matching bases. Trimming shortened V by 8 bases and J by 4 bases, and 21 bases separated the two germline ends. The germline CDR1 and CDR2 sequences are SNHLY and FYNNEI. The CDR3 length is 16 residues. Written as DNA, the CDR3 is TGTGCCAGCTCCAGGTTGGGGGGCAAACTGAATCAGCCCCAGCATTTT. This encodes CASSRLGGKLNQPQHF. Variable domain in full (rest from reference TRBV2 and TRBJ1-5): EPEVTQTPSHQVTQMGQEVILRCVPISNHLYFYWYRQILGQKVEFLVSFYNNEISEKSEIFDDQFSVERPDGSNFTLKIRSTKLEDSAMYFCASSRLGGKLNQPQHFGDGTRLSIL.

The CDR3: CASSLGQGADTQYF. Here the CDR3 DNA reads TGTGCCAGCAGCTTGGGTCAGGGGGCAGATACGCAGTATTTT. The chain uses TRBV5-5 and TRBJ2-3; TRBD1 matches 7 bases. V shed 0 bases, J shed 4 bases, and the junction held 2 bases outside the gene matches. The CDR3 is 14 amino acids. Germline V gives CDR1 SGHKS, CDR2 YYEKEE (reference sequence).

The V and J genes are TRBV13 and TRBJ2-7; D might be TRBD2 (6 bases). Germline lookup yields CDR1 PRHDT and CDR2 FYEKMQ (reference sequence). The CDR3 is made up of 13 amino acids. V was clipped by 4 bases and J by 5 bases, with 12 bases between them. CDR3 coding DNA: TGTGCCAGCAGCTCTGGGGGGATAGACGAGCAGTACTTC. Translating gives CASSSGGIDEQYF.

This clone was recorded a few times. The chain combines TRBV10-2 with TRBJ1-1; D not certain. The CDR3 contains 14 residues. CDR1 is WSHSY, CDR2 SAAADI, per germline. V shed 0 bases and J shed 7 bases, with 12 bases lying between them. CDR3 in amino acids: CASSESLYQVEAFF. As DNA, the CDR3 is TGCGCCAGCAGTGAGTCCCTCTATCAGGTTGAAGCTTTCTTT.

CDR3 sequence reads: CASSSRDINQPQHF. DNA for the CDR3: TGTGCCAGCAGTTCCCGGGACATCAATCAGCCCCAGCATTTT. The J gene is TRBJ1-5, the V gene TRBV6-1, with a possible D match to TRBD1 (6 bases). CDR3 length: 14 amino acids. V was pared by 5 bases and J by 3 bases, with 11 bases between. Germline CDR1 and CDR2: MNHNS and SASEGT.

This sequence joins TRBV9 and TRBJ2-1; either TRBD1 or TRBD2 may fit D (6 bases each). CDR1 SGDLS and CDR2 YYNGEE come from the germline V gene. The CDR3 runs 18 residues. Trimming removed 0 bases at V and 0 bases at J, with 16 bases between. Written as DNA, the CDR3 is TGTGCCAGCAGCGTAGCAGGGGAGGTTACCCTCTCCTACAATGAGCAGTTCTTC. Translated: CASSVAGEVTLSYNEQFF. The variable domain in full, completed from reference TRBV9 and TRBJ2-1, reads DSGVTQTPKHLITATGQRVTLRCSPRSGDLSVYWYQQSLDQGLQFLIQYYNGEERAKGNILERFSAQQFPDLHSELNLSSLELGDSALYFCASSVAGEVTLSYNEQFFGPGTRLTVL.

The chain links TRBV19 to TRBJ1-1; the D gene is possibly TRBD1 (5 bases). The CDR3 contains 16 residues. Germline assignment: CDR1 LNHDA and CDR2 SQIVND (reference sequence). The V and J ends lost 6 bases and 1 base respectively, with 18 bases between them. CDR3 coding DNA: TGTGCCAGTAGCCATCATCGAAGGGGCGCGAACACTGAAGCTTTCTTT. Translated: CASSHHRRGANTEAFF.

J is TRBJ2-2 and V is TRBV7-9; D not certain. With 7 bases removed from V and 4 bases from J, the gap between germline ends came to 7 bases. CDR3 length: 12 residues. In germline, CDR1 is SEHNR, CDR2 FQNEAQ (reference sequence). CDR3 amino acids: CASNMATGELFF. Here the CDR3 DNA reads TGTGCCAGCAATATGGCCACCGGGGAGCTGTTTTTT. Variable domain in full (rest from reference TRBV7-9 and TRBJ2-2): DTGVSQNPRHKITKRGQNVTFRCDPISEHNRLYWYRQTLGQGPEFLTYFQNEAQLEKSRLLSDRFSAERPKGSFSTLEIQRTEQGDSAMYLCASNMATGELFFGEGSRLTVL.

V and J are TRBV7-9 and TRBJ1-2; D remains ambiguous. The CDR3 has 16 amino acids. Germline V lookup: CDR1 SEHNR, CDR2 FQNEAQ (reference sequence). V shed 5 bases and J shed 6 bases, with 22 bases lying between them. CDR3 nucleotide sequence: TGTGCCAGCAGCCCTTCCTACACCCGGGGAAGGGATGGCTACACCTTC. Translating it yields CASSPSYTRGRDGYTF.

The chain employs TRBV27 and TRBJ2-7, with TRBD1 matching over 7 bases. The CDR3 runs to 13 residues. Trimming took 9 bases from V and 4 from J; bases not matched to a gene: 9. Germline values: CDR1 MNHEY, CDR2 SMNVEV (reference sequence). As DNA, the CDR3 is TGTGCCAGTGGGCTGGGACAGCTTTACGAGCAGTACTTC. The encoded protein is CASGLGQLYEQYF.

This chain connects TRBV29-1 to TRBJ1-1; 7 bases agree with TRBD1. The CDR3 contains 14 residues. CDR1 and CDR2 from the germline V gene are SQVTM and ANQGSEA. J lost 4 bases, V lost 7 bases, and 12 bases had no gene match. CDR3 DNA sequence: TGCAGCGCCCGACAGGGACACTCCGGCACTGAAGCTTTCTTT. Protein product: CSARQGHSGTEAFF.

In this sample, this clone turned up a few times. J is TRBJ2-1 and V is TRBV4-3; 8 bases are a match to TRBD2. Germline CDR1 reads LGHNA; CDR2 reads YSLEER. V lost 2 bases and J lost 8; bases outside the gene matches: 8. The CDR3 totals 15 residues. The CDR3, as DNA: TGCGCCAGCAGCCAATCCCCAAGCGGGGGCGATGAGCAGTTCTTC. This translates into CASSQSPSGGDEQFF.

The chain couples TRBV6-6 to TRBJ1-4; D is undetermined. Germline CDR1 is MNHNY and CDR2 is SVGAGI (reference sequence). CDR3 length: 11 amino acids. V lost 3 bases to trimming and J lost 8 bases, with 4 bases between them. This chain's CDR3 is CASSYGEKLFF. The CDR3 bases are TGTGCCAGCAGTTATGGCGAAAAACTGTTTTTT.

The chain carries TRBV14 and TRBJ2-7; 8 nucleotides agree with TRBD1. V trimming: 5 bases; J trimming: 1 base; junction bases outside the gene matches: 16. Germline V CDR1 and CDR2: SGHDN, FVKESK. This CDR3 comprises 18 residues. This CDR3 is CASSTIPVGTGHSYEQYF. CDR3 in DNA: TGTGCCAGCAGCACCATCCCAGTCGGGACAGGTCATTCCTACGAGCAGTACTTC.

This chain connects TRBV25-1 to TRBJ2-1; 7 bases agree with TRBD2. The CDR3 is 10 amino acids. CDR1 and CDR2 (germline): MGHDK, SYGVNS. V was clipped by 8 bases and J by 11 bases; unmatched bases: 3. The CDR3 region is CASWSGKQFF. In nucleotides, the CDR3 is TGTGCCAGCTGGAGCGGGAAGCAGTTCTTC.

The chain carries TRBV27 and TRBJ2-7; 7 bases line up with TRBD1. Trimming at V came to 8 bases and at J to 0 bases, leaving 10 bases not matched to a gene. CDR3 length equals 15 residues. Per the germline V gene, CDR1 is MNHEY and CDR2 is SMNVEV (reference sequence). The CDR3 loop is CASGFPGQSSYEQYF. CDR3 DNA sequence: TGTGCCAGCGGCTTTCCGGGACAGAGCTCCTACGAGCAGTACTTC.

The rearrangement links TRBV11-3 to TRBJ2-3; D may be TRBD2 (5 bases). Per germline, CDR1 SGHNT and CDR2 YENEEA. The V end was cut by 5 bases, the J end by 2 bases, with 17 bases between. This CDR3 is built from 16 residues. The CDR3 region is CASSIRSDGITDTQYF. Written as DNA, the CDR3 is TGTGCCAGCAGCATAAGGAGCGACGGGATCACAGATACGCAGTATTTT.

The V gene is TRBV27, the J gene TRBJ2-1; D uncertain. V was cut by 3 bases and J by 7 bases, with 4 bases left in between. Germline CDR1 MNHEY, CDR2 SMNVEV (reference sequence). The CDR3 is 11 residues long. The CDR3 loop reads CASSFWNEQFF. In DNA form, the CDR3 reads TGTGCCAGCAGTTTTTGGAATGAGCAGTTCTTC.

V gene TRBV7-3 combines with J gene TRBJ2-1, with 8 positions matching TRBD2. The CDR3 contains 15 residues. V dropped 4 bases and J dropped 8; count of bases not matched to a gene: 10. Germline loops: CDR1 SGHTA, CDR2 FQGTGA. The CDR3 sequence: CASSWTSTLYYEQFF. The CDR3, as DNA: TGTGCCAGCAGCTGGACTAGCACACTATACTATGAGCAGTTCTTC. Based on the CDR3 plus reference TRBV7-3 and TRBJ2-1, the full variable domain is GAGVSQTPSNKVTEKGKYVELRCDPISGHTALYWYRQSLGQGPEFLIYFQGTGAADDSGLPNDRFFAVRPEGSVSTLKIQRTERGDSAVYLCASSWTSTLYYEQFFGPGTRLTVL.

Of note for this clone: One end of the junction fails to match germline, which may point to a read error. The CDR3 reads CASSSTGLEKYF. The CDR3 DNA reads as TGTGCCAGCAGCAGCACCGGGCTCGAGAAGTACTTC. The genes are TRBV7-6 and TRBJ2-7; D uncertain. CDR3 length: 12 residues. Germline-derived CDR1 and CDR2 are SGHVS and FNYEAQ.